What follows describes a single TCR beta chain. Its antigen is as yet unknown. This record belongs to a study of molecular identifiers for immune sequencing clone quantification. The authors gated naive CD8 T cells as CD8+CD4-CCR7+CD45RA+ for sorting. Unmatched junction bases numbered 10, after V lost 2 bases and J lost 1 base. This CDR3 region has 17 residues. Previously described methods and listed TCR primers were used for bulk TCR libraries. TCRdb used MiXCR to reprocess the PCR reads, holding one entry per CDR3 protein. The sample lists about half a million distinct CDR3 sequences; around 23% were seen once. Study results and caveats: It was shown that clones above 20 RNA copies held over 98% of effector molecules, but under 1% in naive cells.

Sequences were obtained from naive CD8+ T cells from blood, with Jurkat cell RNA spiked in. Stated subset: FACS-sorted CD8+CD4-CCR7+CD45RA+ naive T cells. The receptor's source is a human donor in good health. Some libraries in this study had Jurkat cell RNA spiked in. The chain is built from TRBV12-3 or TRBV12-4 and TRBJ2-5, with 7 bases identical to TRBD1. CDR3 sequence (DNA): TGTGCCAGCAGTTTATATAAGCTAGGGACAGCCCAAGAGACCCAGTACTTC. As protein: CASSLYKLGTAQETQYF.